The 5 T cell receptor beta chains below were found in one sample sequenced in a study of PD-1 blockade in classical Hodgkin lymphoma. Time point meaning: cycle 4 day 1 (C4D1), after 6 weeks of nivolumab. Every one of the patients relapsed after autologous stem cell transplantation (brentuximab vedotin exposure was variable). From thawed PBMCs, CD8+ T cells were isolated by magnetic negative selection. Sequencing was performed with immunoSEQ multiplex PCR; in TCRdb, only in-frame clones are kept and a portion is missing. The repertoire holds roughly 12,000 clones, with about 85% as singletons. Source: CD8+ T cells from blood, taken before the fourth cycle of nivolumab. All receptors derive from a human donor with classical Hodgkin lymphoma. The donor label of this sample is uncertain.

The CDR3 sequence is CASSIGPTGAVTEAFF. The CDR3 nucleotides read TGTGCCAGTAGTATAGGCCCCACAGGGGCGGTCACTGAAGCTTTCTTT. The chain carries TRBV19 and TRBJ1-1, with 7 nucleotides matching TRBD1. The ends lost 1 base at V and 4 bases at J; junction bases unmatched: 9. The germline V gene encodes CDR1 LNHDA and CDR2 SQIVND (reference sequence). This CDR3 spans 16 amino acids.

The chain joins TRBV5-6 to TRBJ2-1; 9 nucleotides align to TRBD2. CDR3 size: 17 residues. Germline CDR1 and CDR2: SGHDT and YYEEEE. The ends lost 4 bases at V and 2 bases at J; junction bases unmatched: 10. In nucleotides, the CDR3 is TGTGCCAGCAGCGACGTCCGCGGGGGGGCGACCTACAATGAGCAGTTCTTC. It is translated as CASSDVRGGATYNEQFF. Combining the CDR3 with reference TRBV5-6 and TRBJ2-1 gives the whole variable domain DAGVTQSPTHLIKTRGQQVTLRCSPKSGHDTVSWYQQALGQGPQFIFQYYEEEERQRGNFPDRFSGHQFPNYSSELNVNALLLGDSALYLCASSDVRGGATYNEQFFGPGTRLTVL.

The chain employs TRBV7-9 and TRBJ2-5; D is ambiguous. The DNA matches TRBJ2-7 better at its end, which makes the J call doubtful. From germline, CDR1 is SEHNR and CDR2 FQNEAQ (reference sequence). This CDR3 contains 15 residues. As DNA, the CDR3 is TGTGCCAGCAGCTTAGGGGCAGGCCAGCAGGTCGAGCAGTACTTC. Its protein product is CASSLGAGQQVEQYF.

This clone was counted a few times. The gene calls are TRBV7-9 and TRBJ2-7; TRBD1 matches 10 bases. The CDR3 length is 16 residues. Germline CDR1 and CDR2: SEHNR and FQNEAQ (reference sequence). The V gene end was trimmed by 5 bases and the J gene end by 5 bases; junction bases not matched to a gene: 12. The CDR3 region is CASSANTGTGVDEQYF. Written as DNA, the CDR3 is TGTGCCAGCAGCGCAAACACCGGGACAGGGGTCGACGAGCAGTACTTC.

The chain joins TRBV5-6 to TRBJ2-7; 11 bases fit TRBD1. After removal of 1 base from V and 10 bases from J, the junction contained 7 bases not matched to a gene. The CDR3 consists of 14 residues. Germline loops: CDR1 SGHDT, CDR2 YYEEEE. In DNA, the CDR3 is TGTGCCAGCAGCTTGTTTGGGGACAGGGGGGTCCAGTACTTC. Translating gives CASSLFGDRGVQYF. Variable domain in full (rest from reference TRBV5-6 and TRBJ2-7): DAGVTQSPTHLIKTRGQQVTLRCSPKSGHDTVSWYQQALGQGPQFIFQYYEEEERQRGNFPDRFSGHQFPNYSSELNVNALLLGDSALYLCASSLFGDRGVQYFGPGTRLTVT.